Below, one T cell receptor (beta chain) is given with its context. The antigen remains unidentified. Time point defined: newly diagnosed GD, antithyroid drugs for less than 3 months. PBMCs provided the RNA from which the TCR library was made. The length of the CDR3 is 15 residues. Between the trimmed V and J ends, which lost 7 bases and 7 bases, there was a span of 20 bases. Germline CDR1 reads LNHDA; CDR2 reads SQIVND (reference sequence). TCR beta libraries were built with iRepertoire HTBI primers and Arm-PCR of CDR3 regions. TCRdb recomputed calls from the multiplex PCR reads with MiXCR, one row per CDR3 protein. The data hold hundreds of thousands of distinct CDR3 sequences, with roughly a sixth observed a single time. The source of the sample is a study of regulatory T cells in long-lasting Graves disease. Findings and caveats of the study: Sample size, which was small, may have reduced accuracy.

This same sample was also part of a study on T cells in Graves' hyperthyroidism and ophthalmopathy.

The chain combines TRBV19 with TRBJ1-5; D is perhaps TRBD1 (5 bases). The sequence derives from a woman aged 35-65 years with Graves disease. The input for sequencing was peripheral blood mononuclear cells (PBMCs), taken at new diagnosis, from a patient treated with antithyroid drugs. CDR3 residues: CASIQAQGGGQPQHF. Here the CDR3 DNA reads TGTGCCAGTATCCAGGCCCAGGGCGGAGGACAGCCCCAGCATTTT.